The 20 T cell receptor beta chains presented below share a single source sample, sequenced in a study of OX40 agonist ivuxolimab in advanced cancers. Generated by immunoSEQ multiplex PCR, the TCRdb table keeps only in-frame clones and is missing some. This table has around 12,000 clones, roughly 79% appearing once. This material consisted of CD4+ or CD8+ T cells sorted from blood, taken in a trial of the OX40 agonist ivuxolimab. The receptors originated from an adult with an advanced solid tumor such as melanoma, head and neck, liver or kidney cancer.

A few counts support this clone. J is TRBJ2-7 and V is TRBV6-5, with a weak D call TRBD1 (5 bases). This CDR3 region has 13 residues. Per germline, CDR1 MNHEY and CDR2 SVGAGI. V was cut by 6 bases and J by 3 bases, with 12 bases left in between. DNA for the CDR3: TGTGCCAGCAGCATTAGCAGGGTCTACGAGCAGTACTTC. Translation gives CASSISRVYEQYF.

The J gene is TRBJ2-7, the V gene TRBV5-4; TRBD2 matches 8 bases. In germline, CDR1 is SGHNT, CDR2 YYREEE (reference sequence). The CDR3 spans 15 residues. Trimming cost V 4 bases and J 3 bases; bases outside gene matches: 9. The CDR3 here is CASSPKREWHYEQYF. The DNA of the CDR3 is TGTGCCAGCAGCCCCAAGCGGGAGTGGCACTACGAGCAGTACTTC.

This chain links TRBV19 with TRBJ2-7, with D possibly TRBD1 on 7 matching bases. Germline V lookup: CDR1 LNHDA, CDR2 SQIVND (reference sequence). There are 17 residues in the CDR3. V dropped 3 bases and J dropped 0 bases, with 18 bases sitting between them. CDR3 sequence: CASSIGGQGGLSYEQYF. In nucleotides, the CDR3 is TGTGCCAGTAGTATTGGGGGTCAGGGGGGCCTCTCCTACGAGCAGTACTTC.

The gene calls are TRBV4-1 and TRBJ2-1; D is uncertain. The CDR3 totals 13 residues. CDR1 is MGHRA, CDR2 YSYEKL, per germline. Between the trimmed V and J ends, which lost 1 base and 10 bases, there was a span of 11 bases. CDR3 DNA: TGCGCCAGCAGCCAAGGGGTGGTTAGCGAGCAGTTCTTC. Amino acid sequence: CASSQGVVSEQFF.

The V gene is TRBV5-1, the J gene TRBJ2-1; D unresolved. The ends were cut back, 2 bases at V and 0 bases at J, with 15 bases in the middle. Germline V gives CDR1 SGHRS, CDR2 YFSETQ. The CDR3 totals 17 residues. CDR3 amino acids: CASSFLWKALSYNEQFF. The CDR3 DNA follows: TGCGCCAGCAGCTTTCTCTGGAAAGCGCTCTCCTACAATGAGCAGTTCTTC.

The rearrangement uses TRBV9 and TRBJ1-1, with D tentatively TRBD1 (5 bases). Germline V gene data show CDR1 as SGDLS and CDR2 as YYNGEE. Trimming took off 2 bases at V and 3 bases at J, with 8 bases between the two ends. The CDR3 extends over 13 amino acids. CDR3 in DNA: TGTGCCAGCAGCGTGAAAGGGGACACTGAAGCTTTCTTT. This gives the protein CASSVKGDTEAFF. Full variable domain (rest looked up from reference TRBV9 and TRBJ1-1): DSGVTQTPKHLITATGQRVTLRCSPRSGDLSVYWYQQSLDQGLQFLIQYYNGEERAKGNILERFSAQQFPDLHSELNLSSLELGDSALYFCASSVKGDTEAFFGQGTRLTVV.

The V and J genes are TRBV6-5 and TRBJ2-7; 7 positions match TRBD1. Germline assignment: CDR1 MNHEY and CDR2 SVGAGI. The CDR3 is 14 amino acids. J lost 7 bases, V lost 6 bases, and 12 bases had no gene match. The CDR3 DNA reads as TGTGCCAGCAGCAACGGACAGGTTGCCGGGGAGCAGTACTTC. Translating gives CASSNGQVAGEQYF.

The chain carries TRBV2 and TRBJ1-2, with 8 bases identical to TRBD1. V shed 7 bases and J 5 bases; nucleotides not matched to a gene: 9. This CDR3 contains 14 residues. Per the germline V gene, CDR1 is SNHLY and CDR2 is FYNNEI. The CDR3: CASTQPGGGYGYTF. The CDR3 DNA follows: TGTGCCAGCACCCAGCCAGGGGGCGGATATGGCTACACCTTC.

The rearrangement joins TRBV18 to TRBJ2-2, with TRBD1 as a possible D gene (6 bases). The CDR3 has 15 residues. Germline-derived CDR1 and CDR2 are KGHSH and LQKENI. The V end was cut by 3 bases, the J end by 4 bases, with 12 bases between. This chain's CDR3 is CASSPEDSSTGELFF. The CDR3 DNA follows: TGTGCCAGCTCACCCGAGGACAGTTCCACCGGGGAGCTGTTTTTT.

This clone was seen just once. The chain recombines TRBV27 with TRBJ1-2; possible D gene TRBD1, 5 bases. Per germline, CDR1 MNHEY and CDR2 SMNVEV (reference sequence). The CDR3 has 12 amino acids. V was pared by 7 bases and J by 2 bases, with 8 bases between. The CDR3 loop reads CASKAGNYGYTF. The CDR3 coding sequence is TGTGCCAGCAAGGCAGGGAACTATGGCTACACCTTC.

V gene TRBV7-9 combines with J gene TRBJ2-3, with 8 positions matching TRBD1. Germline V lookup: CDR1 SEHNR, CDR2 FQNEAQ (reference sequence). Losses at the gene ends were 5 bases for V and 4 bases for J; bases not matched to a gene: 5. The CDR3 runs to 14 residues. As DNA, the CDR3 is TGTGCCAGCAGCAAAGGACAGGGCTCAGATACGCAGTATTTT. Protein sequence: CASSKGQGSDTQYF.

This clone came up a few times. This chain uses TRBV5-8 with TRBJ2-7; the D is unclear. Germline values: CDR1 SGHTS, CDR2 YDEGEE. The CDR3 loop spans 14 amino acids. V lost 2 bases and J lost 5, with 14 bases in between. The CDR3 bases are TGTGCCAGCAGCTTAGCTGTTTGGACCGACGAGCAGTACTTC. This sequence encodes CASSLAVWTDEQYF.

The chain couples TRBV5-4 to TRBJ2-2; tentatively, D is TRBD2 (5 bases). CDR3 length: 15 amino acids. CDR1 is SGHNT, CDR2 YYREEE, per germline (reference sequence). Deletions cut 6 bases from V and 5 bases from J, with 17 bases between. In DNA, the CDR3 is TGTGCCAGCACGCATTCGACGGGGTTTACCGGGGAGCTGTTTTTT. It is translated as CASTHSTGFTGELFF.

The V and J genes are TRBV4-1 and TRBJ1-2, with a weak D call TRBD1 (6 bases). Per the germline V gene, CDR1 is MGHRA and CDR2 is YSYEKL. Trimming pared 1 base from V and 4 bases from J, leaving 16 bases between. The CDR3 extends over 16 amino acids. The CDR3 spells CASSQGSSQGLYGYTF. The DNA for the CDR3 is TGCGCCAGCAGCCAAGGGTCTAGCCAGGGGCTCTATGGCTACACCTTC.

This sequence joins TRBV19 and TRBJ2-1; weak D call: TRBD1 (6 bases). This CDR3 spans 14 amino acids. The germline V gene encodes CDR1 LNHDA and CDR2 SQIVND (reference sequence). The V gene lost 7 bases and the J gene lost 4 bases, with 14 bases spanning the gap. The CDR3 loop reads CASTGWGPYNEQFF. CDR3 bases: TGTGCCAGTACCGGGTGGGGGCCGTACAATGAGCAGTTCTTC.

CDR3 region: CASSGGTEAFF. For the CDR3, the DNA is TGTGCCAGCAGCGGGGGGACTGAAGCTTTCTTT. This sequence joins TRBV27 and TRBJ1-1; TRBD1 is a possible D gene (5 bases). Germline V CDR1 and CDR2: MNHEY, SMNVEV (reference sequence). The V end was cut by 6 bases, the J end by 5 bases, with 7 bases between. The CDR3 contains 11 residues.

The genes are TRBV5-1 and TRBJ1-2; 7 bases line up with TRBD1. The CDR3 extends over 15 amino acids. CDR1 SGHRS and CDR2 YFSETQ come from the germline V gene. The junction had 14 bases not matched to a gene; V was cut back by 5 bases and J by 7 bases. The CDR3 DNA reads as TGCGCCAGCAGATGGGACGCAGGGGGTTCGGGTGGCTACACCTTC. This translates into CASRWDAGGSGGYTF.

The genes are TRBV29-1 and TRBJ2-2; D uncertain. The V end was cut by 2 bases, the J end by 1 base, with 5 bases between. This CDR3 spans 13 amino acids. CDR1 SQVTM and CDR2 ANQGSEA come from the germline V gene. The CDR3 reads CSVELENTGELFF. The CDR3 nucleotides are TGCAGCGTTGAATTAGAGAACACCGGGGAGCTGTTTTTT.

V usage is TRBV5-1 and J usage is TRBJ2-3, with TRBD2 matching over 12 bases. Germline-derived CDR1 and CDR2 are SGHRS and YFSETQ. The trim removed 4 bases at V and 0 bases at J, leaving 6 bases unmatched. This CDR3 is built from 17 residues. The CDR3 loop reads CASSLYTSGRSTDTQYF. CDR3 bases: TGCGCCAGCAGCCTATACACTAGCGGGAGGAGCACAGATACGCAGTATTTT.

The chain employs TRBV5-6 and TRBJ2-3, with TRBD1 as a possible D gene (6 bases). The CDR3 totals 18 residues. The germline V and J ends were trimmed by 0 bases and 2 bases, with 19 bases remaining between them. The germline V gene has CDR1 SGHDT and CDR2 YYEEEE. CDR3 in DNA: TGTGCCAGCAGCTTGGAACCCCATGTGCAGGGGTACACAGATACGCAGTATTTT. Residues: CASSLEPHVQGYTDTQYF.